The sequence of this T cell receptor (beta chain) was determined in a study of cytomegalovirus exposure and HLA in healthy donors. Findings of the study overall: Most of the TCR beta V segments (in an earlier analysis) were productive either about 90% or about 30% of the time. One variant, a missense change in DCLRE1C, was linked in a later analysis to TCR beta V- and J-gene trimming.

Trimming cost V 3 bases and J 2 bases, with 14 bases left between them. Germline V CDR1 and CDR2: SGHTA, FQGNSA. The CDR3 contains 15 residues. PCR primers comprised 60 Vbeta and 13 Jbeta primers. Generated by immunoSEQ multiplex PCR, the TCRdb table keeps only in-frame clones and is missing some. The sample shows approximately 130,000 clones, around 74% of them seen only once. As regards this clone: Its antigen is as yet unknown.

The sample comprised PBMCs. The J gene is TRBJ2-7, the V gene TRBV7-2, with D possibly matching TRBD1 (6 bases). The sequence came from a young man in good health and CMV-seronegative. The chain's CDR3 is CASSLNADRAYEQYF. The CDR3 region has the DNA TGTGCCAGCAGCTTGAATGCGGACAGAGCCTACGAGCAGTACTTC. Full variable domain (outside the CDR3, taken from reference TRBV7-2 and TRBJ2-7): GAGVSQSPSNKVTEKGKDVELRCDPISGHTALYWYRQSLGQGLEFLIYFQGNSAPDKSGLPSDRFSAERTGGSVSTLTIQRTQQEDSAVYLCASSLNADRAYEQYFGPGTRLTVT.